The subject of this entry is one TCR beta chain. Antigen unknown. The CDR3 has 13 amino acids. V shed 6 bases and J 5 bases; nucleotides not matched to a gene: 6. The germline V gene has CDR1 SNHLY and CDR2 FYNNEI. The sample is drawn from a study of glioma-infiltrating T cells. Broader study findings: Non-neoplastic patients had below-expected tissue-blood divergence, while all gliomas exceeded expectation. CDR3 overlap between tissue and blood was very small.

The iRepertoire nested amplicon-rescue multiplex PCR amplified TCR alpha and beta CDR3s from RNA. One-step reverse transcription and amplification started from around 100-400 ng of tissue mRNA or PBMC total RNA. A single record per CDR3 protein comes from TCRdb applying MiXCR to the multiplex PCR reads. The sample shows approximately 130,000 distinct CDR3 sequences, around 23% of them seen only once. The source is a human donor with low-grade glioma or glioblastoma, undergoing nonglioma brain surgery, or in good health (not recorded which). The V call is TRBV2, the J call TRBJ2-5, with 7 bases aligning to TRBD1. The sequenced sample consisted of glioma tissue, nonneoplastic brain tissue, or PBMCs (not recorded which). CDR3 protein: CASSQTGRETQYF. The CDR3 region has the DNA TGTGCCAGCAGCCAGACAGGGCGGGAGACCCAGTACTTC. Based on the CDR3 plus reference TRBV2 and TRBJ2-5, the full variable domain is EPEVTQTPSHQVTQMGQEVILRCVPISNHLYFYWYRQILGQKVEFLVSFYNNEISEKSEIFDDQFSVERPDGSNFTLKIRSTKLEDSAMYFCASSQTGRETQYFGPGTRLLVL.